This T cell receptor beta chain is from a study of cytomegalovirus exposure and HLA in healthy donors. Study-wide results and caveats: An analysis that was carried out later associated 16,000 or so TCR beta sequences with HLA alleles at 0.05 false discovery rate. In a later analysis, parvovirus B19, influenza, CMV and Epstein-Barr virus appeared linked to several top co-occurrence clusters. A likely sequencing artifact accounted for one observed cluster of highly shared sequence variants.

This clone came up a few times. What it recognizes is unknown. 13 Jbeta primers and 60 Vbeta primers were used for the PCR. Here immunoSEQ multiplex PCR was the method, and the copy in TCRdb shows in-frame clones only, minus some. This sample has approximately 150,000 clones, with 65% to 70% found just once. The length of the CDR3 is 13 residues. V gave up 8 bases and J gave up 1 base; unmatched junction bases: 1. Germline V gives CDR1 WSHSY, CDR2 SAAADI. The sequencing sample was made of PBMCs. The V and J genes are TRBV10-2 and TRBJ1-1; TRBD1 matches 10 bases. This clonotype was obtained from a woman under 30 in good health and CMV-seropositive. CDR3 region: CASRDRGNTEAFF. In nucleotides, the CDR3 is TGCGCCAGCCGGGACAGGGGGAACACTGAAGCTTTCTTT.